This T cell receptor (beta chain) comes out of a study of T-cell memory formation after mild COVID-19 (dated by TCRdb to the early 2020s). Concerning the study at large: Most TCR sequence clusters were specific to one of the two donors. Two young, previously healthy adult volunteers made up the cohort, one male and one female. In a couple of donors, T-cell clones that expanded and contracted after mild COVID-19 were followed by sequencing TCRalpha and TCRbeta repertoires longitudinally.

The CDR3, cysteine through phenylalanine, is 15 amino acids long. CDR3 DNA is the only sequence kept; it has 45 bases, read in frame from the first base. The junction carries 10 bases between V and J, which are trimmed by 0 bases and 2 bases respectively. The germline V gene yields SGHRS for CDR1 and YFSETQ for CDR2. This clonotype is identified as medium-sized (0.01 to 0.1%). Its antigen target is currently unknown. No much larger clonotype is one base removed from it; base qualities were not supplied. General study outcomes and caveats: The detection of some responding clones in pre-infection memory suggests that pre-existing cross-reactive memory T cells joined the SARS-CoV-2 response. Only two mild cases were covered by the study, and larger cohorts that include severe cases with pre-infection samples were considered necessary. Contracting CD4+ clones turned up mainly in the CM and EM memory subsets, whereas EMRA was where CD8+ clones were enriched. Balanced CD4/CD8 phenotypes were observed for clones contracting from day 15 to 85, whereas a bias towards CD4+ was observed for a second wave of clones expanding from day 15 to 37. The second-wave clones that peaked on day 37 were not confirmed to be SARS-CoV-2 specific.

PBMCs were isolated by Ficoll-Paque density gradient centrifugation. Sequenced on an Illumina NovaSeq 6000. cDNA libraries for TCRalpha and TCRbeta were prepared by 5'RACE using constant-segment primers, with sample barcodes and unique molecular identifiers added. RNA was extracted from every sample with Trizol reagent. Libraries were amplified in two PCR steps, with a second sample barcode and Illumina TruSeq adapters added in the second step. Libraries were sequenced on an Illumina NovaSeq with 2 x 150 bp paired-end reads. Per the original workflow: Reads were demultiplexed and collapsed into UMI-guided consensus sequences with migec v1.2.7. With mixcr v2.1.11, UMI consensuses were aligned to TRA and TRB V and J templates and assembled into clonotypes. Expanded or contracted clonotypes were those called significant by both edgeR and NoisET, with noise models trained on biological replicates. edgeR calls used a false discovery rate-adjusted p below 0.01 and a log2 fold-change threshold of 1. As an exploratory analysis of dynamics, PCA with hierarchical clustering was applied to max-normalized trajectories of the 1000 most abundant clonotypes. The CD4 or CD8 phenotype of responding clones was assigned using the separately sequenced CD4+ and CD8+ repertoires. The public reads were quality trimmed at Q25 with fastp and then assembled into clones with MiXCR by TCRdb, keeping productive beta chains. Duplicate CDR3 protein sequences are folded into a single record with the most common DNA and genes. V and J calls and clone size were set by TCRdb, not the authors. Within this sample are fewer than 60,000 distinct CDR3 sequences, with around a quarter of them counted one time only. The ten largest clones take up 43% of the sample.

This receptor chain uses TRBV5-1 and TRBJ2-3, with TRBD1 perhaps the D gene, on 6 matching bases. The sequencing sample was made of PBMCs or a T cell subset sorted from them (not recorded which). This sequence was found in a man aged 18 to 35 who had mild COVID-19 (a few samples of this study predate the infection). The sample titles of this study are shuffled in the database, so cell type and time point are left out; the donor was told from shared clones. The DNA reads TGCGCCAGCAGCTTGGAAGGACAGTTCACAGATACGCAGTATTTT. Its amino acids are CASSLEGQFTDTQYF.